The 24 T cell receptor beta chains below all came from one sample that was sequenced in a study of T cell changes during pregnancy in multiple sclerosis. Some clones are missing from TCRdb's copy, which holds only in-frame ones; the method was immunoSEQ multiplex PCR. The data contain roughly 100,000 clones, around 92% of them seen just once; the ten biggest clones take up roughly 1.7%. The material sequenced was peripheral blood, taken after pregnancy. The receptor set was obtained from a female donor in good health, enrolled as a control in a pregnancy study.

The chain combines TRBV30 with TRBJ2-2; D uncertain. The germline gives CDR1 GTSNPN, CDR2 SVGIG (reference sequence). The germline V and J ends were trimmed by 0 bases and 4 bases, with 6 bases remaining between them. This CDR3 has 13 amino acids. The CDR3 nucleotides read TGTGCCTGGAGTGTGGGCTTCACCGGGGAGCTGTTTTTT. This codes for CAWSVGFTGELFF. The entire variable domain, with the rest obtained from reference TRBV30 and TRBJ2-2, is as follows: SQTIHQWPATLVQPVGSPLSLECTVEGTSNPNLYWYRQAAGRGLQLLFYSVGIGQISSEVPQNLSASRPQDRQFILSSKKLLLSDSGFYLCAWSVGFTGELFFGEGSRLTVL.

This clone occurred a few times. In DNA form, the CDR3 reads TGTGCCAGTAGTATGGGGACAGGGGATAATTCACCCCTCCACTTT. It translates to CASSMGTGDNSPLHF. The rearrangement links TRBV19 to TRBJ1-6; 10 nucleotides align to TRBD1. V was pared by 3 bases and J by 5 bases, with 1 base of the junction left unmatched. The germline CDR1 and CDR2 sequences are LNHDA and SQIVND (reference sequence). This CDR3 has 15 residues.

The chain combines TRBV6-5 with TRBJ1-2; D is unclear. The ends were cut back, 2 bases at V and 4 bases at J, with 14 bases in the middle. Germline-derived CDR1 and CDR2 are MNHEY and SVGAGI. The CDR3 contains 15 residues. The CDR3 is CASSYEPGEGYGYTF. The DNA of the CDR3 is TGTGCCAGCAGTTACGAGCCCGGGGAGGGCTATGGCTACACCTTC.

The gene calls are TRBV5-1 and TRBJ2-5, with 8 bases matching TRBD1. The J call may be incorrect, as the DNA end agrees better with TRBJ2-7. Germline V gene sequence: CDR1 SGHRS, CDR2 YFSETQ. This CDR3 has 13 residues. This chain's CDR3 is CASSRGTGGEQYF. The CDR3 region has the DNA TGCGCCAGCAGCCGAGGGACAGGCGGCGAGCAGTACTTC.

The count of this clone is one. The CDR3 DNA is TGTGCCAGCAGTGAAGCGAGGACAGGCGCCACCGGGGAGCTGTTTTTT. Encoded protein: CASSEARTGATGELFF. The V call is TRBV2, the J call TRBJ2-2; 7 bases line up with TRBD1. V dropped 0 bases and J dropped 4; count of bases not matched to a gene: 5. The CDR3 runs 16 residues. CDR1 and CDR2 from the germline V gene are SNHLY and FYNNEI. Full variable domain (missing parts from reference TRBV2 and TRBJ2-2): EPEVTQTPSHQVTQMGQEVILRCVPISNHLYFYWYRQILGQKVEFLVSFYNNEISEKSEIFDDQFSVERPDGSNFTLKIRSTKLEDSAMYFCASSEARTGATGELFFGEGSRLTVL.

The J gene is TRBJ2-7, the V gene TRBV29-1; TRBD1 matches at 8 bases. The germline V gene encodes CDR1 SQVTM and CDR2 ANQGSEA. CDR3 length equals 14 residues. Unmatched junction bases numbered 10, after V lost 6 bases and J lost 3 bases. The CDR3 region is CSVLTGGGGYEQYF. The CDR3 bases are TGCAGCGTATTAACAGGGGGTGGAGGCTACGAGCAGTACTTC.

The chain uses TRBV9 and TRBJ1-5, with a possible D match to TRBD1 (5 bases). Germline V gene lookup returns CDR1 SGDLS and CDR2 YYNGEE. Trimming removed 1 base from V and 9 bases from J, with 11 bases in between. CDR3 length: 13 residues. The CDR3 coding sequence is TGTGCCAGCAGCGTAAAATTGGGGGGGCCCCAGCATTTT. This codes for CASSVKLGGPQHF.

The count of this clone is one. The rearrangement links TRBV4-3 to TRBJ2-2; tentatively, D is TRBD1 (5 bases). Trimming removed 6 bases from V and 2 bases from J, with 13 bases in between. This CDR3 has 15 residues. CDR1 is LGHNA and CDR2 is YSLEER in the germline V gene. The CDR3 protein is CASRLLGDNTGELFF. CDR3 nucleotide sequence: TGCGCCAGCAGACTTTTAGGGGATAACACCGGGGAGCTGTTTTTT.

The chain combines TRBV5-1 with TRBJ1-1; D ambiguous. Germline loops: CDR1 SGHRS, CDR2 YFSETQ. The length of the CDR3 is 14 residues. V was shortened by 0 bases and J by 1 base, with 7 bases between the two germline ends. The CDR3 DNA follows: TGCGCCAGCAGCTTGGGCCAGTCGAACACTGAAGCTTTCTTT. This sequence encodes CASSLGQSNTEAFF.

This chain joins TRBV19 and TRBJ2-2; D possibly corresponds to TRBD1 (5 bases). The CDR3 length is 18 residues. Per the germline V gene, CDR1 is LNHDA and CDR2 is SQIVND (reference sequence). Trimming stripped 7 bases from V and 2 bases from J, with 23 bases between. The CDR3 here is CASTVKLGATVNTGELFF. The CDR3 DNA reads as TGTGCCAGTACCGTTAAACTTGGGGCGACAGTCAACACCGGGGAGCTGTTTTTT.

This rearrangement joins TRBV7-2 to TRBJ1-1; no clear D. Germline V lookup: CDR1 SGHTA, CDR2 FQGNSA. V was clipped by 5 bases and J by 7 bases, with 17 bases between them. CDR3 length: 14 amino acids. Here the CDR3 reads CASSLGRAVNEAFF. The CDR3 DNA follows: TGTGCCAGCAGCCTAGGGCGGGCTGTAAATGAAGCTTTCTTT.

J is TRBJ1-2 and V is TRBV5-1; TRBD1 agrees at 8 bases. The J segment lost 8 bases and the V segment lost 4 bases, leaving 4 bases of the junction unmatched. Germline loops: CDR1 SGHRS, CDR2 YFSETQ. The CDR3 has 12 amino acids. CDR3 nucleotides: TGCGCCAGCAGCCCGACAGGGGTCGGCTACACCTTC. Translated, it gives CASSPTGVGYTF.

The J gene is TRBJ2-3, the V gene TRBV6-6, with 9 nucleotides matching TRBD1. V gave up 5 bases and J gave up 8 bases; unmatched junction bases: 11. From germline, CDR1 is MNHNY and CDR2 SVGAGI (reference sequence). This CDR3 is 15 amino acids long. The CDR3 is CASSTTGGQVGTQYF. The CDR3 DNA sequence: TGTGCCAGCAGTACTACAGGGGGCCAAGTTGGTACGCAGTATTTT.

This clone was counted once. The chain is built from TRBV6-1 and TRBJ1-3; TRBD1 aligns across 9 bases. CDR3 length equals 19 residues. The ends lost 4 bases at V and 0 bases at J; junction bases unmatched: 13. Germline V gene sequence: CDR1 MNHNS, CDR2 SASEGT. CDR3 bases: TGTGCCAGCAGTGTTCCGGGACAGGGCCGCAAATACTCTGGAAACACCATATATTTT. Its protein product is CASSVPGQGRKYSGNTIYF.

The rearrangement joins TRBV5-5 to TRBJ1-4, with D possibly TRBD1 on 6 matching bases. The CDR3 length is 16 residues. V shed 4 bases and J shed 7 bases, with 20 bases lying between them. Germline V CDR1 and CDR2: SGHKS, YYEKEE (reference sequence). The CDR3 here is CASSILGGGVIEKLFF. The DNA for the CDR3 is TGTGCCAGCAGCATCCTGGGGGGGGGCGTCATTGAAAAACTGTTTTTT.

The rearrangement joins TRBV7-9 to TRBJ1-3; D possibly corresponds to TRBD1 (6 bases). The CDR3 is 16 amino acids. V lost 5 bases and J 2 bases, leaving 16 bases between the germline ends. Germline V gives CDR1 SEHNR, CDR2 FQNEAQ (reference sequence). This chain's CDR3 is CASSMIGGEAGNTIYF. CDR3 sequence (DNA): TGTGCCAGCAGCATGATAGGGGGTGAGGCTGGAAACACCATATATTTT.

The chain links TRBV27 to TRBJ1-1; D is uncertain. Trimming shortened V by 2 bases and J by 1 base, and 14 bases separated the two germline ends. The CDR3 is made up of 16 amino acids. Per germline, CDR1 MNHEY and CDR2 SMNVEV (reference sequence). The CDR3: CASSLTPPRGNTEAFF. CDR3 bases: TGTGCCAGCAGTTTAACCCCCCCCCGAGGGAACACTGAAGCTTTCTTT.

V gene TRBV5-5 combines with J gene TRBJ2-1; 10 bases fit TRBD1. V lost 5 bases, J lost 0 bases, and 5 bases stayed unmatched. The CDR3 spans 16 residues. Germline loops: CDR1 SGHKS, CDR2 YYEKEE (reference sequence). CDR3 sequence: CASRPTGGGSYNEQFF. CDR3 sequence (DNA): TGTGCCAGCAGGCCGACAGGGGGCGGCTCCTACAATGAGCAGTTCTTC. The variable domain in full, completed from reference TRBV5-5 and TRBJ2-1, reads DAGVTQSPTHLIKTRGQQVTLRCSPISGHKSVSWYQQVLGQGPQFIFQYYEKEERGRGNFPDRFSARQFPNYSSELNVNALLLGDSALYLCASRPTGGGSYNEQFFGPGTRLTVL.

This clone was recorded only once. The genes are TRBV27 and TRBJ1-1, with unresolved D. The V gene lost 3 bases and the J gene lost 1 base, with 9 bases spanning the gap. The CDR3 spans 14 residues. In germline, CDR1 is MNHEY, CDR2 SMNVEV (reference sequence). The CDR3 DNA reads as TGTGCCAGCAGTTTCGAAGCTACGAACACTGAAGCTTTCTTT. Translating it yields CASSFEATNTEAFF.

V usage is TRBV4-3 and J usage is TRBJ1-6; possibly TRBD1 for D (6 bases). Per the germline V gene, CDR1 is LGHNA and CDR2 is YSLEER. The CDR3 sequence is 15 residues long. V was shortened by 4 bases and J by 9 bases, with 16 bases between the two germline ends. CDR3 nucleotide sequence: TGCGCCAGCAGCCCCCGTGGGGGGGGCAGTTCACCCCTCCACTTT. Protein: CASSPRGGGSSPLHF.

The chain couples TRBV28 to TRBJ2-7, with 11 bases aligning to TRBD1. V shed 4 bases, J shed 9 bases, and the junction held 5 bases outside the gene matches. This CDR3 has 13 amino acids. Germline-derived CDR1 and CDR2 are MDHEN and SYDVKM. The DNA for the CDR3 is TGTGCCAGCAGTTCCGGGACAGGGGGAGGGCAGTACTTC. Its translation: CASSSGTGGGQYF. The whole variable domain, remainder taken from reference TRBV28 and TRBJ2-7, is DVKVTQSSRYLVKRTGEKVFLECVQDMDHENMFWYRQDPGLGLRLIYFSYDVKMKEKGDIPEGYSVSREKKERFSLILESASTNQTSMYLCASSSGTGGGQYFGPGTRLTVT.

The V and J genes are TRBV10-3 and TRBJ2-1; weak D call: TRBD2 (5 bases). This CDR3 region has 15 residues. Germline V CDR1 and CDR2: ENHRY, SYGVKD. Trimming removed 2 bases at V and 0 bases at J, with 8 bases between. For the CDR3, the DNA is TGTGCCATCAGTGAGGAAACTAGCTCCTACAATGAGCAGTTCTTC. This translates into CAISEETSSYNEQFF.

J is TRBJ2-3 and V is TRBV4-3; 7 bases align to TRBD2. The CDR3 extends over 16 amino acids. CDR1 is LGHNA, CDR2 YSLEER, per germline. J was trimmed by 0 bases and V by 3 bases; bases with no gene match: 6. CDR3 amino acids: CASSQASGPSTDTQYF. The CDR3 coding sequence is TGCGCCAGCAGCCAGGCTAGCGGCCCTAGCACAGATACGCAGTATTTT.

The chain joins TRBV7-9 to TRBJ1-5; the D is unclear. V shed 4 bases and J shed 3 bases, with 10 bases lying between them. There are 14 residues in the CDR3. Germline V gene lookup returns CDR1 SEHNR and CDR2 FQNEAQ (reference sequence). The CDR3 DNA sequence: TGTGCCAGCAGCTCCACTGAAGACAATCAGCCCCAGCATTTT. Its translation: CASSSTEDNQPQHF.